This T cell receptor (beta chain) was identified in a study of vaccination and CD4 T cells after COVID-19 (dated by TCRdb to 2021 to 2024). As for the study more broadly: SARS-CoV-2 positivity had been established in the convalescent patients by nasal swab PCR, and mild disease was recorded in nine of these patients and severe disease in one. Six males and four females were included in the convalescent cohort, with two Hispanic individuals, seven Caucasians, two Asians and one multiracial person represented. Participants received two doses of either the Pfizer-BioNTech BNT162b2 vaccine (n=8) or the Moderna mRNA-1273 vaccine (n=2). Post-COVID blood samples were collected from convalescent patients a median of about 92 days after diagnosis, with a range of roughly 30 to 161 days. Post-vaccine blood samples were obtained a median of approximately 74 days after the second vaccine dose, with a range of roughly 12 to 250 days. Culture stimuli were overlapping spike peptide pools from SARS-CoV-2 and from the common cold coronaviruses HCoV-NL63, HCoV-OC43 and HCoV-229E. Control cultures used a CEFX viral epitope pool as positive control, an HIV-1 Nef peptide pool as negative control, or no peptide. The spike-specific CD4+ TCR repertoire was compared before and after mRNA vaccination in fewer than eleven COVID-19 convalescent patients and a handful of infection-naive healthy vaccine recipients. Broader findings and caveats from the paper: Relatively few convalescent patients were included in the study, and early timepoints after natural infection were not analyzed. An increase in the median number of SARS-CoV-2-reactive clonotypes from approximately 21 after infection to 35 to 40 after vaccination was observed, but the change was not found to be significant. Among the post-vaccine SARS-CoV-2-reactive clones in convalescent patients, a median about 87% showed up only after vaccination, which suggests vaccine-specific priming. Of the vaccine-specific clones in convalescent patients, 304 of 307, or nearly all, reacted only to SARS-CoV-2 spike and did not cross-react with common cold coronaviruses.

This clonotype turned up a few times. Its antigen has not been determined. The input lacks base qualities; no much larger clone sits a single base away. Library method: PCR. DNA from cultured CD4+ T cells was subjected to TCR sequencing with the Oncomine TCR Beta short-read assay at the Johns Hopkins FTIC core. Genomic DNA was extracted from the cultured CD4+ T cells with the QIAamp micro DNA kit. Oncomine TCR Beta libraries from cultured CD4+ T cells were pooled with unique dual indexes and sequenced on an Illumina iSeq 100. The authors processed their data as follows. Non-productive sequences were removed, and CDR3s that did not start with C, did not end with F or W, or were shorter than 7 amino acids were discarded. Antigen-specific clonotypes were identified with the MANAFEST web application by comparing peptide-stimulated wells with reference and other culture wells. An FDR below 0.05, an odds ratio above 5, and a productive frequency above 0.1% in at least two of three replicate wells were required for clones to be considered positive. Cross-reactive clonotypes were defined as significantly expanded in both SARS-CoV-2 spike wells and at least one common cold coronavirus spike condition. CDR3 homology was assessed with Levenshtein distances (stringdist) and unrooted phylogenetic trees (ape) in R version 3.6.1. TCRdb trimmed the raw reads at Q25, called clones with MiXCR and kept productive beta chains. Rows with one shared CDR3 protein collapse into an entry with the most common genes and DNA. The V and J calls here are based on TCRdb, not the publication. The sample records about 12,000 distinct CDR3 sequences, around 64% of which are singletons. 7.1% of the sample goes to the ten largest clones.

Including the terminal cysteine and phenylalanine, the CDR3 comprises 15 residues. CDR3 DNA is the only sequence kept; it has 45 bases, read in frame from the first base. V sheds 0 bases and J sheds 0 bases, leaving 11 bases between their ends. Taken from the germline V gene (reference sequence), the CDR1 and CDR2 loops are DFQATT and SNEGSKA. The treatment or condition label on this specimen signifies: roughly 11-day PBMC culture with coronavirus spike peptide pools or control peptides (ViraFEST assay). The ViraFEST assay was used in the study, in which antigen-specific T cells were expanded with peptide pools and expanded clonotypes were subsequently identified by TCR sequencing. The positive SARS-CoV-2 PCR tests of the convalescent patients were dated from March to December 2020, before the Alpha, Beta and Delta variants emerged in the United States. PBMCs were cultured at roughly 1.9 million per well in IMDM supplemented with approximately 5.3% human AB serum and around 10 IU/ml IL-2, with roughly 10 ug/ml peptide pools added. Half of the culture medium was replaced with fresh IL-2-containing medium on days 3 and 7. After 10 to 11 days of culture, CD4+ T cells were isolated by negative selection with the EasySep CD4+ T cell isolation kit. PBMCs were separated from whole blood using Ficoll-Paque Plus gradient centrifugation and then either used fresh or cryopreserved at -140C. Each culture condition was generally run in triplicate wells.

Sample: CD4+ T cells from blood, cultured in vitro, taken before SARS-CoV-2 vaccination. The source of this sequence is a human donor who had recovered from COVID-19. The chain couples TRBV20-1 to TRBJ1-1, with no reliable assignment of the D segment. DNA sequence: TGCAGTGCTAGAGAAACGGCAGTGATGAACACTGAAGCTTTCTTT. It is translated as CSARETAVMNTEAFF.